A selection of T cell receptor beta chains follows, all from one sample in a study of blood T cell repertoires in COVID-19. Some clones are missing from TCRdb's copy, which holds only in-frame ones; the method was immunoSEQ multiplex PCR. The table has approximately 500,000 clones, 85% to 90% seen once. Source material: peripheral blood. The receptor source for this set is a woman aged 45-65 years with COVID-19, enrolled during active disease. The CDR3 runs from the conserved cysteine through the conserved F or W. D genes are given only for firm matches. Where a row states a size, it is once, few, many or the class of an expanded clone; other rows omit it.

J: TRBJ1-1; D: .; V: TRBV9; size: .; CDR3: CASSVAYRDNEAFF; DNA: TGTGCCAGCAGCGTAGCGTACAGGGACAATGAAGCTTTCTTT
J: TRBJ1-2; D: .; V: TRBV6-5; size: .; CDR3: CASSLQGTGGYTF; DNA: TGTGCCAGCAGCTTACAAGGAACGGGTGGCTACACCTTC
J: TRBJ1-2; D: .; V: TRBV24-1; size: .; CDR3: CATSDLGDGYTF; DNA: TGTGCCACCAGTGACCTAGGTGATGGCTACACCTTC
J: TRBJ2-3; D: .; V: TRBV2; size: once; CDR3: CASTGRRGVGTDTQYF; DNA: TGTGCCAGCACGGGTCGGCGGGGCGTCGGCACAGATACGCAGTATTTT
J: TRBJ1-2; D: TRBD1; V: TRBV5-5; size: .; CDR3: CASSLARDRTYGYTF; DNA: TGTGCCAGCAGCTTGGCCAGGGACAGGACCTATGGCTACACCTTC
J: TRBJ1-5; D: TRBD1; V: TRBV28; size: .; CDR3: CASSTQGIRTQHF; DNA: TGTGCCAGCAGCACACAGGGGATCAGGACCCAGCATTTT
J: TRBJ1-2; D: .; V: TRBV28; size: .; CDR3: CASSLLEGYTF; DNA: TGTGCCAGCAGTTTATTGGAGGGCTACACCTTC
J: TRBJ1-2; D: .; V: TRBV5-1; size: .; CDR3: CASSEDSLYGYTF; DNA: TGCGCCAGCAGTGAAGACAGCCTCTATGGCTACACCTTC
J: TRBJ2-7; D: .; V: TRBV10-1; size: .; CDR3: CASSGGSRGNEQYF; DNA: TGCGCCAGCAGTGGGGGATCCCGAGGGAACGAGCAGTACTTC
J: TRBJ1-1; D: .; V: TRBV4-1; size: .; CDR3: CASSQDFLEAFF; DNA: TGCGCCAGCAGCCAAGATTTCCTTGAAGCTTTCTTT